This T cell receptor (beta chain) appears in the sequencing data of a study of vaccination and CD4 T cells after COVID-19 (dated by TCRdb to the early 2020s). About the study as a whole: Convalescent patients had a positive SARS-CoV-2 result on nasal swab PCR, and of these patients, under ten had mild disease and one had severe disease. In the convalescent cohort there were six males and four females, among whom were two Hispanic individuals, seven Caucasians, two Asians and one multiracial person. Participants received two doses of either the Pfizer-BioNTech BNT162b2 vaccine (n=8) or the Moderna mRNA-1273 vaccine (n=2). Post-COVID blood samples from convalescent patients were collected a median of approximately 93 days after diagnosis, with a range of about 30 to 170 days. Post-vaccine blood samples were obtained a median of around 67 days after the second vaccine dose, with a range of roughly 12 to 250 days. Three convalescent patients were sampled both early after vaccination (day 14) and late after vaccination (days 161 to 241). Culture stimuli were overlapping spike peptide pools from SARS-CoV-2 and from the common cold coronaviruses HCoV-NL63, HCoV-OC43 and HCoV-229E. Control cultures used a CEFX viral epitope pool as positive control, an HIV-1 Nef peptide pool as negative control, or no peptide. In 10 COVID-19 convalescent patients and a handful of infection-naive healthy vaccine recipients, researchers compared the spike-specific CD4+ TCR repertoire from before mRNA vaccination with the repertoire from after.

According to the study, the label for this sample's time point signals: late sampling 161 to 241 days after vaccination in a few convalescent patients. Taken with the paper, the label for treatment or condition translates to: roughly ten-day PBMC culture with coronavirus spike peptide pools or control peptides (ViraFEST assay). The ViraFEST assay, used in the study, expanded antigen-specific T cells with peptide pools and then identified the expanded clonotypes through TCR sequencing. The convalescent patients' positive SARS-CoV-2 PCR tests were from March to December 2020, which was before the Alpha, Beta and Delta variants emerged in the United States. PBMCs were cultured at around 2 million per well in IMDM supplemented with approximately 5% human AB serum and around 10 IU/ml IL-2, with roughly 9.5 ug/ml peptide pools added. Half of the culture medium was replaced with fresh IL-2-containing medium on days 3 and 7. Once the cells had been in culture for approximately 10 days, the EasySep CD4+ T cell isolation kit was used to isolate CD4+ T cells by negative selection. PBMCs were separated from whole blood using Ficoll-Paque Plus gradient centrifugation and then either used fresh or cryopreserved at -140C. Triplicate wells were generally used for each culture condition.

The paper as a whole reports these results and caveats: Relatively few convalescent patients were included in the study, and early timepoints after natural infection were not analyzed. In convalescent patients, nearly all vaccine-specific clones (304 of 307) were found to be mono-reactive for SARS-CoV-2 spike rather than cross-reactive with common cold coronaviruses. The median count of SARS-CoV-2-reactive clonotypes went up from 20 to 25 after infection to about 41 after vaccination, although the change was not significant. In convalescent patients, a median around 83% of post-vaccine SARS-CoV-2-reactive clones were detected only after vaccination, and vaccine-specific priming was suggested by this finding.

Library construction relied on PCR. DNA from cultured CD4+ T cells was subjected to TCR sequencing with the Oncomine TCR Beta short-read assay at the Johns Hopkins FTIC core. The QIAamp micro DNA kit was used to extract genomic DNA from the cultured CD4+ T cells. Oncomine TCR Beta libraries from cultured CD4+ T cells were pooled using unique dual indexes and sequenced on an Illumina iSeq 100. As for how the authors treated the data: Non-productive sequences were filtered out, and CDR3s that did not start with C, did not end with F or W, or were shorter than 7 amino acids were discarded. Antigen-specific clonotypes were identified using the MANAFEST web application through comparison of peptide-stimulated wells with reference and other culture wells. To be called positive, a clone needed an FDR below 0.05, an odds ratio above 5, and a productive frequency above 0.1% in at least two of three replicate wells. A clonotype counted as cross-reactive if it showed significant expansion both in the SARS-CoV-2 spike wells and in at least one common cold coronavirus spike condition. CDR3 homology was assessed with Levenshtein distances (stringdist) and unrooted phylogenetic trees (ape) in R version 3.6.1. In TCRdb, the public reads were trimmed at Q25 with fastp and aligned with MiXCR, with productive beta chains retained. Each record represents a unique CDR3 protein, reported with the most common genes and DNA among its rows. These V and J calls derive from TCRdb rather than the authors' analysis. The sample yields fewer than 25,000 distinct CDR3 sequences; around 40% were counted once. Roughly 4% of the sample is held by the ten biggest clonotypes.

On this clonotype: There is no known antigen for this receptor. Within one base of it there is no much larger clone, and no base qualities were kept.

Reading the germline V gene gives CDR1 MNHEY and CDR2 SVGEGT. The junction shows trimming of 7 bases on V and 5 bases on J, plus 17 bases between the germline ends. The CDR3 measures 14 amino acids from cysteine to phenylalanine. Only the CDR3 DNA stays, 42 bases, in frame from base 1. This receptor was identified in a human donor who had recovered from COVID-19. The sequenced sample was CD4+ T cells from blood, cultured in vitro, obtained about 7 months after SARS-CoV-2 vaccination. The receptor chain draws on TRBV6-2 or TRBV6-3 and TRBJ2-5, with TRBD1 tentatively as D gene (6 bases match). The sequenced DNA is TGTGCCAGCAAGCCACATGTCCAGGGGGAGACCCAGTACTTC. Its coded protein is CASKPHVQGETQYF.